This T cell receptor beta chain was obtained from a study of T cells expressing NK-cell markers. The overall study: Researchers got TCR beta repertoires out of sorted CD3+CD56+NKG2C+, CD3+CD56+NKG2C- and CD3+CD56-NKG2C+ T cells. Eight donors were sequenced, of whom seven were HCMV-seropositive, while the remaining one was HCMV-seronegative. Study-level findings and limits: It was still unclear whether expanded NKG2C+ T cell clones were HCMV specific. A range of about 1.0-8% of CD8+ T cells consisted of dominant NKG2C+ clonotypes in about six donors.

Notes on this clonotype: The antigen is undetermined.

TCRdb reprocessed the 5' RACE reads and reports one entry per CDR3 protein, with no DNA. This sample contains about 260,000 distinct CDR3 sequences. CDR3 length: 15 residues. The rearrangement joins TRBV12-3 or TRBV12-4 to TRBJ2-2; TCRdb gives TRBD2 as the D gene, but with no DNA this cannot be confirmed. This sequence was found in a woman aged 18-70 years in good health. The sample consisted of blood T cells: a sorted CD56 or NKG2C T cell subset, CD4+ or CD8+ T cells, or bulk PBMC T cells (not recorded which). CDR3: CASSFRTRGTGELFF.